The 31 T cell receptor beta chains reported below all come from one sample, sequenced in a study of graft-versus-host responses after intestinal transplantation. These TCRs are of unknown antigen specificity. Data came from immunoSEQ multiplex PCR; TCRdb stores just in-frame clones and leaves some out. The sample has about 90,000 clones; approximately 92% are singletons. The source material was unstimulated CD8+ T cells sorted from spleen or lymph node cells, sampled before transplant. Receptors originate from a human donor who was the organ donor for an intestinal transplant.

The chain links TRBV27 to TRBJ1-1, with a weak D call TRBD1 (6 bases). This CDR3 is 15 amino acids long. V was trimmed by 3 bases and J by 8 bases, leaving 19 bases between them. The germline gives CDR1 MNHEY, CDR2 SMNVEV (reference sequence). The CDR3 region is CASSFISSGGQEAFF. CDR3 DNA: TGTGCCAGCAGTTTTATTTCGAGCGGAGGACAGGAAGCTTTCTTT.

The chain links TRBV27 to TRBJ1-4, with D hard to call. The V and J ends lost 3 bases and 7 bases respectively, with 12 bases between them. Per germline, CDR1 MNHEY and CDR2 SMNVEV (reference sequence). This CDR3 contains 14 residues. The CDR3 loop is CASSFAKGGEKLFF. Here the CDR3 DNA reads TGTGCCAGCAGTTTTGCAAAGGGAGGTGAAAAACTGTTTTTT.

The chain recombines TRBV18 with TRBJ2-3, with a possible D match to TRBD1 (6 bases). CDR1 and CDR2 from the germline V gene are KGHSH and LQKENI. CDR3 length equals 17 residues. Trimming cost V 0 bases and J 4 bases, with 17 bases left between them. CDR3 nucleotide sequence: TGTGCCAGCTCACCACCGGGCCAGGGGTGGTTTGCAGATACGCAGTATTTT. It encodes CASSPPGQGWFADTQYF. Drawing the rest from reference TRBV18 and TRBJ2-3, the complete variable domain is NAGVMQNPRHLVRRRGQEARLRCSPMKGHSHVYWYRQLPEEGLKFMVYLQKENIIDESGMPKERFSAEFPKEGPSILRIQQVVRGDSAAYFCASSPPGQGWFADTQYFGPGTRLTVL.

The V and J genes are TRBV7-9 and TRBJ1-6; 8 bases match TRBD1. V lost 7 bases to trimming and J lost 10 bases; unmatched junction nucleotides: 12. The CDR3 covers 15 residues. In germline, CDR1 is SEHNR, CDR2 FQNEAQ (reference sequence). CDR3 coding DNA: TGTGCCAGCAACTCGGACAGGGTGGTTCGGTCACCCCTCCACTTT. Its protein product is CASNSDRVVRSPLHF.

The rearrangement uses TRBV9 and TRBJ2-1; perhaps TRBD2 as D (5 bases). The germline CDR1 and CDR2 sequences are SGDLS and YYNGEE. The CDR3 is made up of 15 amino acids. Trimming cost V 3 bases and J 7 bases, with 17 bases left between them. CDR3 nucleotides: TGTGCCAGCAGCGAAGGAGGCGCTCCGATAAATGAGCAGTTCTTC. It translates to CASSEGGAPINEQFF.

DNA of the CDR3: TGCAGCGTTGAAGATGGTACTAGCGGGAGCTCCTACGAGCAGTACTTC. This codes for CSVEDGTSGSSYEQYF. J is TRBJ2-7 and V is TRBV29-1; TRBD2 aligns across 11 bases. The V gene's germline CDR1 is SQVTM and CDR2 ANQGSEA. V lost 0 bases to trimming and J lost 0 bases; unmatched junction nucleotides: 4. The CDR3 sequence is 16 residues long.

CDR3 nucleotide sequence: TGTGCCAGCAGCTTTAGCGGGGGGGCGGGGGATACGCAGTATTTT. The encoded protein is CASSFSGGAGDTQYF. The chain combines TRBV5-6 with TRBJ2-3; 11 bases agree with TRBD2. With 2 bases clipped from V and 6 bases from J, the junction kept 5 bases outside the gene matches. Per the germline V gene, CDR1 is SGHDT and CDR2 is YYEEEE. There are 15 residues in the CDR3.

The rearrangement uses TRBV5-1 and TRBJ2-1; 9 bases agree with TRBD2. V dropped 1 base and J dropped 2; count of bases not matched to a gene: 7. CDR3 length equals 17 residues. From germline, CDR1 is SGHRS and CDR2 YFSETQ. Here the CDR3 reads CASSLSGGRAAYNEQFF. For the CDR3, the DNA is TGCGCCAGCAGCTTGTCAGGCGGGAGGGCCGCCTACAATGAGCAGTTCTTC.

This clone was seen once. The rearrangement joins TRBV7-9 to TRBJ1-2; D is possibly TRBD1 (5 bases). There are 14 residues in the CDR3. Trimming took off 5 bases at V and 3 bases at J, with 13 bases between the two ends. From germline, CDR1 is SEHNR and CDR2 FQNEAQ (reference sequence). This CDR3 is CASSRGARDYGYTF. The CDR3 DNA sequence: TGTGCCAGCAGCCGTGGGGCTAGGGACTATGGCTACACCTTC.

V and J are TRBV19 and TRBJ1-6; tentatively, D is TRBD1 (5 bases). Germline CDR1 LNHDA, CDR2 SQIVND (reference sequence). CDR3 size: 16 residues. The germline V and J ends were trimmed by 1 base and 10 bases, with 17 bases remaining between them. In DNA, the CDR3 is TGTGCCAGTAGTATAGCAGCCGGGGGGGTGAGCTCACCCCTCCACTTT. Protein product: CASSIAAGGVSSPLHF.

The CDR3 DNA reads TGTGCCAGCAGATACGGACTAGCGACTTACAATGAGCAGTTCTTC. As protein: CASRYGLATYNEQFF. J is TRBJ2-1 and V is TRBV28; TRBD2 aligns across 9 bases. The CDR3 sequence is 15 residues long. Trimming removed 6 bases from V and 4 bases from J; junction bases left unmatched: 7. CDR1 is MDHEN and CDR2 is SYDVKM in the germline V gene.

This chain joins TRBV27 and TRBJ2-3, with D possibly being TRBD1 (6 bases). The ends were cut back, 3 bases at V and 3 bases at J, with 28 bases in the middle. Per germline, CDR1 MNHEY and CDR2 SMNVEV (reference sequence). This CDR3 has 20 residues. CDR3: CASSFIDREGGETTTDTQYF. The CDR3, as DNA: TGTGCCAGCAGTTTTATCGATAGGGAAGGGGGTGAAACTACGACAGATACGCAGTATTTT.

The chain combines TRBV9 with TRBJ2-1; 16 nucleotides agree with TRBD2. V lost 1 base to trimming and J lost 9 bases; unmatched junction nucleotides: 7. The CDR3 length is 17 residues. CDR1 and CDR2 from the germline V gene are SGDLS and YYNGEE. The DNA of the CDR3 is TGTGCCAGCAGCGTATTAGGGACTAGCGGGGGGGCCGGTGAGCAGTTCTTC. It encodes CASSVLGTSGGAGEQFF. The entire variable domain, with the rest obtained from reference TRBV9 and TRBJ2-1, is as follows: DSGVTQTPKHLITATGQRVTLRCSPRSGDLSVYWYQQSLDQGLQFLIQYYNGEERAKGNILERFSAQQFPDLHSELNLSSLELGDSALYFCASSVLGTSGGAGEQFFGPGTRLTVL.

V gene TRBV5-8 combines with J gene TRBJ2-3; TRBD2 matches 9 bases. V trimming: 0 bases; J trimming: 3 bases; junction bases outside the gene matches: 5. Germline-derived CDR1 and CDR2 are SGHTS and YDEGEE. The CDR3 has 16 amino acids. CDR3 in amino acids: CASSLVAGGPTDTQYF. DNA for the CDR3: TGTGCCAGCAGCTTGGTTGCGGGAGGGCCTACAGATACGCAGTATTTT. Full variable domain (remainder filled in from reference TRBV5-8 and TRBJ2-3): EAGVTQSPTHLIKTRGQQATLRCSPISGHTSVYWYQQALGLGLQFLLWYDEGEERNRGNFPPRFSGRQFPNYSSELNVNALELEDSALYLCASSLVAGGPTDTQYFGPGTRLTVL.

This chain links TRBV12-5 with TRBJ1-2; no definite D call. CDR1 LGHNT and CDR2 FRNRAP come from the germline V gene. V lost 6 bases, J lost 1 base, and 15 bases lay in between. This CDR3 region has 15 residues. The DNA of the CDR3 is TGTGCTAGTGGCCCAGTCCTTGGACTTAACTATGGCTACACCTTC. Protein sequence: CASGPVLGLNYGYTF.

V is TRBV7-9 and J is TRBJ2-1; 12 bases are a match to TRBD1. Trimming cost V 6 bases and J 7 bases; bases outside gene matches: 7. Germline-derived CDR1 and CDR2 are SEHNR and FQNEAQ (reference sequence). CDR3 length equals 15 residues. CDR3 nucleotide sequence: TGTGCCAGCAGGATCGGGACAGGGGGCTATAATGAGCAGTTCTTC. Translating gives CASRIGTGGYNEQFF.

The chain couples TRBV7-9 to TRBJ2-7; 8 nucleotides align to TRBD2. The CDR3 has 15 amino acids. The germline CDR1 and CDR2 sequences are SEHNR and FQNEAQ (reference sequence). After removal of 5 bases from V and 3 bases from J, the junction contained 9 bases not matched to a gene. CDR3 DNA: TGTGCCAGCAGCCGGGGGGGCGGGTTGAGCTACGAGCAGTACTTC. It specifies CASSRGGGLSYEQYF.

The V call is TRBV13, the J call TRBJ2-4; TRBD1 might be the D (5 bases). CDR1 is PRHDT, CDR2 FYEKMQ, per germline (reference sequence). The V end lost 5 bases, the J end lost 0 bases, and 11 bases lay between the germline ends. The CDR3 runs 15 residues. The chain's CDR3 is CASSQTALAKNIQYF. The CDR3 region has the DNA TGTGCCAGCAGCCAGACAGCTCTAGCCAAAAACATTCAGTACTTC. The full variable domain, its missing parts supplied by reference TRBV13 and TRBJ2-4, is AAGVIQSPRHLIKEKRETATLKCYPIPRHDTVYWYQQGPGQDPQFLISFYEKMQSDKGSIPDRFSAQQFSDYHSELNMSSLELGDSALYFCASSQTALAKNIQYFGAGTRLSVL.

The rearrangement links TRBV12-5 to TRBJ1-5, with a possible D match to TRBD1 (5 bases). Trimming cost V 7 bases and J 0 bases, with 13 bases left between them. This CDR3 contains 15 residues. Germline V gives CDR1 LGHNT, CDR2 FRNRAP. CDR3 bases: TGTGCTAGTGCCTCGGGGGATTTTAGCAATCAGCCCCAGCATTTT. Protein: CASASGDFSNQPQHF.

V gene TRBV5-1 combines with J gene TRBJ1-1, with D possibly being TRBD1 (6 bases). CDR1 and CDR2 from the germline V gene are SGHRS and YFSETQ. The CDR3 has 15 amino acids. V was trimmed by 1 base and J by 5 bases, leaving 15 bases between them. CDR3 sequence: CASSLSGHPGTEAFF. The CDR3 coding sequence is TGCGCCAGCAGCTTGTCGGGACACCCGGGGACTGAAGCTTTCTTT.

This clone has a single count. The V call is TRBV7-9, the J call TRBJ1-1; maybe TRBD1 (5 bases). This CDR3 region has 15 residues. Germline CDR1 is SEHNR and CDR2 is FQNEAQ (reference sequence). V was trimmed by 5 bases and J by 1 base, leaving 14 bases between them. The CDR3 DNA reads TGTGCCAGCAGCGGGCAGACAGATACGAACACTGAAGCTTTCTTT. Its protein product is CASSGQTDTNTEAFF.

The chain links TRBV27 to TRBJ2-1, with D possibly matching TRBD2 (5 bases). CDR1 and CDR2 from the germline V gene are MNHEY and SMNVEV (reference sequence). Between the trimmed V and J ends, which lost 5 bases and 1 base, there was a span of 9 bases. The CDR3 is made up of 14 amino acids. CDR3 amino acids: CASSPLGSYNEQFF. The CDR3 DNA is TGTGCCAGCAGTCCACTAGGGTCCTACAATGAGCAGTTCTTC.

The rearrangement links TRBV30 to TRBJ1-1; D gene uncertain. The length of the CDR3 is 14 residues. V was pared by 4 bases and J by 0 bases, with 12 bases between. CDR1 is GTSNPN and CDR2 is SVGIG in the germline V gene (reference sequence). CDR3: CAWTWLGMNTEAFF. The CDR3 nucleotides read TGTGCCTGGACCTGGCTGGGCATGAACACTGAAGCTTTCTTT. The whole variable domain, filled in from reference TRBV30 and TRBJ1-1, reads SQTIHQWPATLVQPVGSPLSLECTVEGTSNPNLYWYRQAAGRGLQLLFYSVGIGQISSEVPQNLSASRPQDRQFILSSKKLLLSDSGFYLCAWTWLGMNTEAFFGQGTRLTVV.

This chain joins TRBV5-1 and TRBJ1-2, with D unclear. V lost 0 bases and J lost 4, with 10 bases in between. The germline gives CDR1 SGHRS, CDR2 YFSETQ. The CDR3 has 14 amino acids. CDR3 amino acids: CASSLAGSPYGYTF. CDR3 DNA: TGCGCCAGCAGCTTGGCGGGAAGCCCCTATGGCTACACCTTC.

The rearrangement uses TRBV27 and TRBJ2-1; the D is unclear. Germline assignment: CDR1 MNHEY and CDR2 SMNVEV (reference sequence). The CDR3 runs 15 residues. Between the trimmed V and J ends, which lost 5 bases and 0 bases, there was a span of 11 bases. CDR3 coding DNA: TGTGCCAGCAGTGTTCTTGTCAGCTCCTACAATGAGCAGTTCTTC. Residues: CASSVLVSSYNEQFF.

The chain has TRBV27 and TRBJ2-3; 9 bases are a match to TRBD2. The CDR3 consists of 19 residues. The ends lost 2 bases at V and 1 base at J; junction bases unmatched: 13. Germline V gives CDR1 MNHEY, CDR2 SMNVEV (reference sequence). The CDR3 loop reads CASSLTKPFAGGRTDTQYF. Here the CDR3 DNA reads TGTGCCAGCAGTTTAACTAAGCCCTTTGCGGGAGGGCGCACAGATACGCAGTATTTT.

CDR3 region: CASSLGLAGITDTQYF. The CDR3 DNA sequence: TGTGCCAGCAGCTTAGGACTAGCGGGAATCACAGATACGCAGTATTTT. The V and J genes are TRBV11-2 and TRBJ2-3; 11 nucleotides line up with TRBD2. V was clipped by 1 base and J by 2 bases; unmatched bases: 2. The CDR3 sequence is 16 residues long. Germline V gene sequence: CDR1 SGHAT, CDR2 FQNNGV.

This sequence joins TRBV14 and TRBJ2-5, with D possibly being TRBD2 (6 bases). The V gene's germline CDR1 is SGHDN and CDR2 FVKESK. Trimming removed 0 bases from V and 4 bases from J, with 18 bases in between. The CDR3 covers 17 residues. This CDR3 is CASSQDTGSGGTETQYF. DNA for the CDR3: TGTGCCAGCAGCCAAGATACTGGCAGCGGAGGGACAGAGACCCAGTACTTC.

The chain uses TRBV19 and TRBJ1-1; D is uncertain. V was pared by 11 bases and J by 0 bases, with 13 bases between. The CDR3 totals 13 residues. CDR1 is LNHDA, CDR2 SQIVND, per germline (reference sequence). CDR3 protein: CASREVLNTEAFF. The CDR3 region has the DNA TGTGCCTCAAGAGAGGTCTTGAACACTGAAGCTTTCTTT.

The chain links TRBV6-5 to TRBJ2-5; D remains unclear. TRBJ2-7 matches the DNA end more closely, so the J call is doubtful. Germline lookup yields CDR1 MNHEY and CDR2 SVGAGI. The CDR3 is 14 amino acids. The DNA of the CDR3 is TGTGCCAGCAGCCCAGACCCGGTTGACTACGAGCAGTACTTC. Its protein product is CASSPDPVDYEQYF.

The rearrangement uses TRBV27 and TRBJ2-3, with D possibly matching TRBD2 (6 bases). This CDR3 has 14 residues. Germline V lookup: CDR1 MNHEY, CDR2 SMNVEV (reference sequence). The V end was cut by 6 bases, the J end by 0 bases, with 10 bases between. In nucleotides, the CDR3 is TGTGCCAGCAGCCCCGCGGGAAGCACAGATACGCAGTATTTT. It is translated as CASSPAGSTDTQYF.